This section outlines one TCR beta chain sequence together with its context. Its antigen is not identified. The sample is drawn from a study of cytomegalovirus exposure and HLA in healthy donors. PCR involved 60 Vbeta and 13 Jbeta primers. Profiled with immunoSEQ multiplex PCR; TCRdb holds only in-frame clones, not every one. The sample gives roughly 100,000 clones, approximately 79% of which show up once; roughly 3.9% is in the top ten. Findings and limits, study-wide: Reports indicate that TCR beta sequences accurately predicted the HLA-A and HLA-B alleles of most subjects. Later examination showed HLA-associated TCR beta chains had greater clonal expansion than equally common others.

Per germline, CDR1 MDHEN and CDR2 SYDVKM. This CDR3 is built from 17 residues. Trimming at V came to 4 bases and at J to 5 bases, leaving 15 bases not matched to a gene. Sequencing was done on a sample of PBMCs. The chain joins TRBV28 to TRBJ1-2; TRBD1 matches at 8 bases. The TCR sequence derives from a man between 60 and 70 years old in good health and CMV-seronegative. CDR3 DNA sequence: TGTGCCAGCAGTTCCCCTTCGACGGACAGGGTGGGGTATGGCTACACCTTC. This sequence encodes CASSSPSTDRVGYGYTF.